Below are 29 T cell receptor beta chains sequenced from a single sample in a study of long-term antiretroviral therapy in people with HIV. Run at survey level, the immunoSEQ assay was version v3.0. Sequenced by immunoSEQ multiplex PCR; TCRdb stores in-frame clones only, minus some. The sample has over 10,000 clones, more than 70% seen once. This material consisted of unsorted PBMCs, taken 0.5 years before starting antiretroviral therapy. The origin of the receptors is a woman aged 40 to 50 with HIV.

The chain couples TRBV5-6 to TRBJ1-5; D is possibly TRBD1 (6 bases). Germline loops: CDR1 SGHDT, CDR2 YYEEEE. CDR3 length: 13 amino acids. V lost 5 bases, J lost 4 bases, and 10 bases lay in between. CDR3 DNA: TGTGCCAGCAGTGAAAGGGGGAATCAGCCCCAGCATTTT. Encoded protein: CASSERGNQPQHF.

The chain joins TRBV5-4 to TRBJ2-3, with TRBD2 matching 7 bases. The CDR3 consists of 17 residues. J lost 1 base, V lost 0 bases, and 8 bases had no gene match. Per the germline V gene, CDR1 is SGHNT and CDR2 is YYREEE (reference sequence). The CDR3 DNA reads as TGTGCCAGCAGCTTGGCTGGTGCAAGCGGGGGCACAGATACGCAGTATTTT. Translating gives CASSLAGASGGTDTQYF.

The rearrangement links TRBV5-6 to TRBJ1-2; D possibly corresponds to TRBD1 (6 bases). CDR1 SGHDT and CDR2 YYEEEE come from the germline V gene. The CDR3 length is 14 residues. The V end lost 4 bases, the J end lost 4 bases, and 14 bases lay between the germline ends. CDR3 nucleotide sequence: TGTGCCAGCAGCCTAACTGGACAGCCCTATGGCTACACCTTC. Its translation is CASSLTGQPYGYTF.

This clone has more than one count but fewer than ten. The V and J genes are TRBV19 and TRBJ1-3; D gene uncertain. Between the trimmed V and J ends, which lost 5 bases and 0 bases, there was a span of 11 bases. Germline CDR1 LNHDA, CDR2 SQIVND (reference sequence). The CDR3 sequence is 15 residues long. CDR3 sequence: CASSQQFASGNTIYF. CDR3 DNA sequence: TGTGCCAGTAGTCAGCAGTTCGCCTCTGGAAACACCATATATTTT.

The V call is TRBV7-6, the J call TRBJ1-4, with unresolved D. The V end was cut by 7 bases, the J end by 4 bases, with 7 bases between. Germline V lookup: CDR1 SGHVS, CDR2 FNYEAQ. The CDR3 length is 12 residues. The DNA for the CDR3 is TGTGCCAGCACAGGAGATAATGAAAAACTGTTTTTT. Translation: CASTGDNEKLFF. Drawing the rest from reference TRBV7-6 and TRBJ1-4, the complete variable domain is GAGVSQSPRYKVTKRGQDVALRCDPISGHVSLYWYRQALGQGPEFLTYFNYEAQQDKSGLPNDRFSAERPEGSISTLTIQRTEQRDSAMYRCASTGDNEKLFFGSGTQLSVL.

V gene TRBV28 combines with J gene TRBJ1-5; possibly TRBD1 for D (5 bases). Germline V lookup: CDR1 MDHEN, CDR2 SYDVKM. CDR3 size: 15 residues. V lost 8 bases to trimming and J lost 6 bases, with 20 bases between them. CDR3 amino acids: CASASLGGTGQPQHF. The CDR3 DNA reads TGTGCCAGCGCCTCACTCGGGGGGACGGGTCAGCCCCAGCATTTT.

CDR3: CASSPEGNQPQHF. CDR3 bases: TGTGCCAGCTCACCAGAGGGGAATCAGCCCCAGCATTTT. The gene calls are TRBV18 and TRBJ1-5, with a tentative D call TRBD1 (5 bases). Per germline, CDR1 KGHSH and CDR2 LQKENI. This CDR3 spans 13 amino acids. With 2 bases removed from V and 4 bases from J, the gap between germline ends came to 6 bases.

This chain links TRBV12-5 with TRBJ2-1; D gene unclear. This CDR3 is 14 amino acids long. From germline, CDR1 is LGHNT and CDR2 FRNRAP. Trimming stripped 3 bases from V and 3 bases from J, with 9 bases between. The CDR3 protein is CASGLSSFYNEQFF. The CDR3 DNA is TGTGCTAGTGGTTTATCATCCTTCTACAATGAGCAGTTCTTC.

This chain links TRBV4-3 with TRBJ1-2; 8 bases match TRBD1. CDR3 length equals 13 residues. The germline V gene encodes CDR1 LGHNA and CDR2 YSLEER. V shed 1 base and J 8 bases; nucleotides not matched to a gene: 3. This chain's CDR3 is CASSQGQGLGYTF. For the CDR3, the DNA is TGCGCCAGCAGCCAAGGACAGGGGCTAGGCTACACCTTC.

This clone was observed a single time. The chain employs TRBV6-5 and TRBJ2-3, with D perhaps matching TRBD2 (6 bases). V was clipped by 7 bases and J by 4 bases, with 15 bases between them. This CDR3 region has 14 residues. Germline CDR1 reads MNHEY; CDR2 reads SVGAGI. The CDR3, as DNA: TGTGCCAGCACGAGGGGCCGCGGGGCAGATACGCAGTATTTT. It is translated as CASTRGRGADTQYF.

J is TRBJ2-4 and V is TRBV6-1; 7 bases are a match to TRBD2. The CDR3 contains 15 residues. Germline trimming cut 2 bases from V and 1 base from J; bases unmatched to any gene: 2. CDR1 is MNHNS, CDR2 SASEGT, per germline. The CDR3 region is CASSEIGGAKNIQYF. The CDR3 DNA follows: TGTGCCAGCAGTGAAATCGGGGGGGCCAAAAACATTCAGTACTTC.

The J gene is TRBJ1-1, the V gene TRBV5-1; maybe TRBD1 (5 bases). The germline V gene has CDR1 SGHRS and CDR2 YFSETQ. The CDR3 is 15 residues long. Trimming took off 6 bases at V and 0 bases at J, with 15 bases between the two ends. As DNA, the CDR3 is TGCGCCAGCAACCTACTCGGGGGGGTGAACACTGAAGCTTTCTTT. The encoded protein is CASNLLGGVNTEAFF.

V is TRBV7-9 and J is TRBJ2-1; D gene ambiguous. The germline CDR1 and CDR2 sequences are SEHNR and FQNEAQ (reference sequence). Trimming left V 5 bases short and J 0 bases short, with 2 bases between. This CDR3 contains 12 residues. The CDR3 nucleotides are TGTGCCAGCAGCGGCTCCTACAATGAGCAGTTCTTC. Translation gives CASSGSYNEQFF.

The chain is built from TRBV18 and TRBJ2-5; maybe TRBD2 (5 bases). Per the germline V gene, CDR1 is KGHSH and CDR2 is LQKENI. Trimming stripped 6 bases from V and 0 bases from J, with 11 bases between. The CDR3 spans 14 residues. The CDR3 sequence is CASSQTGNQETQYF. The DNA for the CDR3 is TGTGCCAGCTCTCAGACCGGGAACCAAGAGACCCAGTACTTC.

The chain recombines TRBV28 with TRBJ2-1, with TRBD2 identical over 13 bases. CDR1 is MDHEN and CDR2 is SYDVKM in the germline V gene. Trimming took 4 bases from V and 7 from J; bases not matched to a gene: 4. The CDR3 contains 15 residues. The CDR3 loop reads CASSWGLAGKNEQFF. The CDR3 DNA sequence: TGTGCCAGCAGTTGGGGACTAGCGGGGAAGAATGAGCAGTTCTTC. Using reference TRBV28 and TRBJ2-1 for the parts outside the CDR3, the full variable domain is DVKVTQSSRYLVKRTGEKVFLECVQDMDHENMFWYRQDPGLGLRLIYFSYDVKMKEKGDIPEGYSVSREKKERFSLILESASTNQTSMYLCASSWGLAGKNEQFFGPGTRLTVL.

The DNA of the CDR3 is TGTGCCAGCAGCCTAAGGACTAGCGGGAGGTTAGACTCCTACAATGAGCAGTTCTTC. Amino acid sequence: CASSLRTSGRLDSYNEQFF. The chain joins TRBV5-4 to TRBJ2-1; 14 bases match TRBD2. The CDR3 extends over 19 amino acids. The V gene's germline CDR1 is SGHNT and CDR2 YYREEE (reference sequence). After removal of 4 bases from V and 0 bases from J, the junction contained 9 bases not matched to a gene.

The chain employs TRBV11-3 and TRBJ1-1; no clear D gene. The CDR3 extends over 13 amino acids. Germline CDR1 reads SGHNT; CDR2 reads YENEEA. Trimming took off 11 bases at V and 1 base at J, with 14 bases between the two ends. The CDR3 reads CASSQDSNTEAFF. The CDR3 DNA sequence: TGTGCCTCCTCCCAGGACTCGAACACTGAAGCTTTCTTT.

The V gene is TRBV5-6, the J gene TRBJ1-1; D perhaps matches TRBD1 (5 bases). The CDR3 spans 13 residues. V was pared by 0 bases and J by 7 bases, with 10 bases between. Germline loops: CDR1 SGHDT, CDR2 YYEEEE. DNA of the CDR3: TGTGCCAGCAGCTTGGGAGGGGTTAATGAAGCTTTCTTT. Encoded protein: CASSLGGVNEAFF. Looking up the rest from reference TRBV5-6 and TRBJ1-1 gives the full variable domain: DAGVTQSPTHLIKTRGQQVTLRCSPKSGHDTVSWYQQALGQGPQFIFQYYEEEERQRGNFPDRFSGHQFPNYSSELNVNALLLGDSALYLCASSLGGVNEAFFGQGTRLTVV.

The V and J genes are TRBV27 and TRBJ1-2; TRBD1 matches 7 bases. The V gene's germline CDR1 is MNHEY and CDR2 SMNVEV (reference sequence). The CDR3 length is 13 residues. V lost 5 bases to trimming and J lost 1 base; unmatched junction nucleotides: 1. The CDR3 spells CASSRQGNYGYTF. CDR3 DNA: TGTGCCAGCAGTAGACAGGGTAACTATGGCTACACCTTC.

The CDR3 DNA is TGCGCCAGCAGCCAAGGTATAATGGGGCGGGTCCCCAAAGCGTCAGCTTTCTTT. This sequence encodes CASSQGIMGRVPKASAFF. The chain has TRBV4-1 and TRBJ1-1; tentative D call: TRBD1 (5 bases). V was cut by 1 base and J by 10 bases, with 28 bases left in between. Germline V gives CDR1 MGHRA, CDR2 YSYEKL. This CDR3 comprises 18 residues.

The V and J genes are TRBV7-9 and TRBJ2-5, with TRBD2 identical over 12 bases. Germline V CDR1 and CDR2: SEHNR, FQNEAQ (reference sequence). Germline trimming cut 7 bases from V and 4 bases from J; bases unmatched to any gene: 1. The CDR3 spans 13 residues. The CDR3 loop is CASKLAGGETQYF. For the CDR3, the DNA is TGTGCCAGCAAACTAGCGGGGGGAGAGACCCAGTACTTC.

The genes are TRBV11-2 and TRBJ1-1; maybe TRBD1 (5 bases). V lost 5 bases and J lost 0, with 13 bases in between. Per the germline V gene, CDR1 is SGHAT and CDR2 is FQNNGV. This CDR3 has 15 residues. CDR3 in DNA: TGTGCCAGCAGCCCAGAGGGGCTCCTGAACACTGAAGCTTTCTTT. This codes for CASSPEGLLNTEAFF.

V usage is TRBV7-8 and J usage is TRBJ1-5; D is uncertain. V lost 1 base, J lost 11 bases, and 9 bases lay in between. The CDR3 covers 12 residues. Germline assignment: CDR1 SGHVS and CDR2 FQNEAQ. CDR3 sequence: CASSLGWSTQHF. The CDR3 DNA reads as TGTGCCAGCAGCTTAGGGTGGTCGACCCAGCATTTT.

The CDR3 is CASSRGQETYEQYF. The CDR3 DNA reads as TGTGCCAGCAGCAGGGGACAGGAGACCTACGAGCAGTACTTC. The chain has TRBV5-6 and TRBJ2-7; 8 nucleotides match TRBD1. With V trimmed by 4 bases and J by 2 bases, 5 bases remained unmatched. CDR1 is SGHDT, CDR2 YYEEEE, per germline. CDR3 length equals 14 residues.

The chain has TRBV5-1 and TRBJ1-2; D may be TRBD1 (6 bases). The CDR3 runs to 15 residues. The V gene's germline CDR1 is SGHRS and CDR2 YFSETQ. The V end lost 4 bases, the J end lost 5 bases, and 18 bases lay between the germline ends. The CDR3 sequence: CASSPWTEVQYGYTF. CDR3 coding DNA: TGCGCCAGCAGCCCCTGGACAGAAGTCCAGTATGGCTACACCTTC.

The chain recombines TRBV19 with TRBJ1-1, with TRBD1 matching 12 bases. Germline loops: CDR1 LNHDA, CDR2 SQIVND (reference sequence). Trimming cost V 3 bases and J 11 bases; bases outside gene matches: 10. The length of the CDR3 is 15 residues. Here the CDR3 DNA reads TGTGCCAGTAGTATGGGGACAGGGGGCGCGGTGAGGGCTTTCTTT. This codes for CASSMGTGGAVRAFF.

The CDR3 DNA reads as TGTGCCTGGAGGAACGGGACGCAAAATCAGCCCCAGCATTTT. Protein product: CAWRNGTQNQPQHF. The chain carries TRBV30 and TRBJ1-5, with D maybe TRBD1 (5 bases). CDR3 size: 14 residues. With 3 bases removed from V and 4 bases from J, the gap between germline ends came to 13 bases. CDR1 and CDR2 from the germline V gene are GTSNPN and SVGIG (reference sequence). Full variable domain (missing parts from reference TRBV30 and TRBJ1-5): SQTIHQWPATLVQPVGSPLSLECTVEGTSNPNLYWYRQAAGRGLQLLFYSVGIGQISSEVPQNLSASRPQDRQFILSSKKLLLSDSGFYLCAWRNGTQNQPQHFGDGTRLSIL.

This clone came up once. J is TRBJ1-5 and V is TRBV5-6; maybe TRBD1 (5 bases). The germline V and J ends were trimmed by 1 base and 1 base, with 12 bases remaining between them. Germline CDR1 reads SGHDT; CDR2 reads YYEEEE. The CDR3 is 16 amino acids. Here the CDR3 reads CASSLLGTGSNQPQHF. The CDR3 region has the DNA TGTGCCAGCAGCTTGCTGGGGACTGGGAGCAATCAGCCCCAGCATTTT.

The CDR3 bases are TGTGCCAGCAGCCTTAGACCGGGACGCCAAATCTCTGGGGCCAACGTCCTGACTTTC. As protein: CASSLRPGRQISGANVLTF. The V and J genes are TRBV7-8 and TRBJ2-6; D assignment may be TRBD1 or TRBD2 (5 bases each). This CDR3 is 19 amino acids long. V shed 5 bases and J shed 0 bases, with 20 bases lying between them. Germline CDR1 is SGHVS and CDR2 is FQNEAQ.